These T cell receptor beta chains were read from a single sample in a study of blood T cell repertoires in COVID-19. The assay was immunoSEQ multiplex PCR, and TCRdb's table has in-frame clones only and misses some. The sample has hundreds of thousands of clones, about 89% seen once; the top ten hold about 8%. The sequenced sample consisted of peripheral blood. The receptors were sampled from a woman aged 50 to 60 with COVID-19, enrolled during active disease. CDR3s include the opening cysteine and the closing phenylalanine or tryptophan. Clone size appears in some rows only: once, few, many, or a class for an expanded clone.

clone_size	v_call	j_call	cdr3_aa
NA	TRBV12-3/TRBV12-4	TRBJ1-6	CASSFDSNSPLHF
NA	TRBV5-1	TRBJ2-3	CASSRGEANADTQYF
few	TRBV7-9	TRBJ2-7	CASSLSYEQYF
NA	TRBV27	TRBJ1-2	CASSLAGGHGYTF
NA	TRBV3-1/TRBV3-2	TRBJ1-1	CASSQGSRGTEAFF
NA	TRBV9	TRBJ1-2	CASSASLSVHGYTF
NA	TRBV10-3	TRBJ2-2	CAISEAGGTGELFF
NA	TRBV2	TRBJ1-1	CASGAGVNTEAFF
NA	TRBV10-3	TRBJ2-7	CAATREHAVYEQYF
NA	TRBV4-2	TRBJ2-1	CASSQEPRGYNEQFF
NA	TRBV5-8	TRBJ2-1	CASSSGTDYNEQFF
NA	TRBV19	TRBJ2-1	CASSISGTSGGPNEQFF
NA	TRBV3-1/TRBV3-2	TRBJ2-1	CASSQHWLTNGVSYNEQFF
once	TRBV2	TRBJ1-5	CASSGDRSSNQPQHF
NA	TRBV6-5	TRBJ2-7	CASSPRQGLGEQYF
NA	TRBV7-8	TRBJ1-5	CASSSQGARQPQHF
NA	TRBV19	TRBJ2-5	CASSTTGEVETQYF
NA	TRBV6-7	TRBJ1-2	CASSYSISVAIRVYTF
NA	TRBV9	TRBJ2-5	CASSPRGWSETQYF
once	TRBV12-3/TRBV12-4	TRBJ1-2	CASRIQESYGYTF
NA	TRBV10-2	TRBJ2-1	CASSESTGTYNEQFF
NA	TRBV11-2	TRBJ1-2	CASSDRVYGYTF
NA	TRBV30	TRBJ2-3	CAWSGPDTQYF
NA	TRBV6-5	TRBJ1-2	CASSYSSGDGYTF
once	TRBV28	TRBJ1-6	CASFSFYRGGSPLHF
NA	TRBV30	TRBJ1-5	CAWSVRGSNQPQHF
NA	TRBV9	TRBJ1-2	CASSVQTGGDFGGYTF
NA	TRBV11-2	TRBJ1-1	CASSLDMGGTEAFF
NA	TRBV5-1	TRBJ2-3	CASSLSLATDTQYF
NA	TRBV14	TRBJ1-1	CASSLEGRAFF
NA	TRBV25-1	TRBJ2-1	CASSEYHNEQFF
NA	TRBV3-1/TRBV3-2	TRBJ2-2	CASSLGPLGRGGELFF
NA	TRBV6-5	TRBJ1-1	CASSSPGGNTEAFF
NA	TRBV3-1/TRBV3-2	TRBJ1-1	CASSSVPAGGGTEAFF
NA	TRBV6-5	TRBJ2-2	CATSWGGNTGELFF
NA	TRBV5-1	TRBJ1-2	CASSGNRVSGYTF
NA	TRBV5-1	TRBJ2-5	CASSLDRSQETQYF
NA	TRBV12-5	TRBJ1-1	CASGSRKGTEAFF
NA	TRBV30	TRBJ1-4	CAWGTARGNEKLFF
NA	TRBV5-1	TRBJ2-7	CASSLIGGTGLYEQYF
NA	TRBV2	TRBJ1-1	CASRLLPQQGEAFF
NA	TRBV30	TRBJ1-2	CASLVQGVHGYTF
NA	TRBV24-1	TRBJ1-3	CATSGGQGHAGNTIYF
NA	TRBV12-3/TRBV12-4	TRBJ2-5	CASSDRGRKTQYF
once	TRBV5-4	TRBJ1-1	CASTAGGRNTEAFF
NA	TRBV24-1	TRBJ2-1	CATSDFTGGDEQFF
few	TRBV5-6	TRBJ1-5	CASRVWGEPQHF